This T cell receptor (beta chain) is from a study of blood T cells in healthy people across ages. Regarding the study as a whole: Significant beta diversity loss was already apparent by age roughly 43, declining roughly linearly.

About this clonotype itself: The antigen remains unidentified.

Donors gave roughly 9.1 milliliters of peripheral blood apiece. Each sample yielded at least 6.5 million isolated PBMCs. Germline V CDR1 and CDR2: SGHRS, YFSETQ. The CDR3 totals 15 residues. V dropped 5 bases and J dropped 2; count of bases not matched to a gene: 5. Sample-barcoded 5' priming and a J-beta primer mix drove a second PCR of about 6 to 11 cycles. The template-switch adaptor, which had 12 random nucleotides, put a tag on each cDNA molecule. TCRdb re-analysed the 5' RACE reads in MiXCR, keeping a single row per CDR3 protein. The table records over 1,300,000 distinct CDR3 sequences, approximately 59% of them present only once.

The rearrangement joins TRBV5-1 to TRBJ1-1; 11 nucleotides match TRBD1. This TCR was sampled from a man between 18 and 29 years old in good health. The sample comprised blood. Here the CDR3 DNA reads TGCGCCAGCAGAGGACAGGGGGCGGAAAACACTGAAGCTTTCTTT. Its protein product is CASRGQGAENTEAFF.